This entry describes one T cell receptor (beta chain). This sample is drawn from a study of blood T cell repertoires in COVID-19. Study background: Some COVID-19 samples were acute and others convalescent; all came from the United States, Italy and Spain. T cells, B-cell-depleted T cells, or PBMCs supplied cDNA or gDNA.

In the source study's methods: Amplification of reference gene primers provided the estimated nucleated cell counts. Measured with immunoSEQ multiplex PCR; TCRdb has only the in-frame clones, and not every one. Clone size and the V and J calls come from that table; the DNA yielded D and trimming. This table holds 250,000 to 350,000 clones, about four fifths found once. Patients at the Seattle site were enrolled during active infection and followed longitudinally. The germline gives CDR1 SGHNT, CDR2 YYREEE (reference sequence). The CDR3 contains 15 residues. With 3 bases clipped from V and 6 bases from J, the junction kept 9 bases outside the gene matches.

The rearrangement joins TRBV5-4 to TRBJ1-1; the match to TRBD1 covers 9 bases. The source material was peripheral blood. The clonotype originates from a human donor with COVID-19, enrolled during active disease. The donor label of this sample is uncertain. CDR3 region: CASSWDRETASEAFF. The CDR3 DNA reads as TGTGCCAGCAGCTGGGACAGGGAGACGGCCTCTGAAGCTTTCTTT.